These T cell receptor beta chains were read from a single sample in a study of T cells in localized non-small cell lung cancer. Only in-frame clones appear in the TCRdb table, and some are missing; sequencing was by immunoSEQ multiplex PCR. This sample has around 83,000 clones, with roughly 87% found just once. The source was peripheral blood, collected before any cancer treatment. These receptors all stem from a man aged 40 to 69 with stage I squamous cell lung carcinoma. CDR3s include the opening cysteine and the closing phenylalanine or tryptophan. D genes are given only for firm matches. For some rows the clone size is stated as once, few or many, or as a class when expanded; others skip it.

V gene	CDR3 length	J gene	clone size	D gene	CDR3 DNA	CDR3 protein
TRBV7-9	13	TRBJ1-1	.	TRBD1	TGTGCCAGCAGCCGAGCGGGGACAGGGGAAGCTTTCTTT	CASSRAGTGEAFF
TRBV20-1	11	TRBJ1-1	.	.	TGCAGTGGTGTAAGGAACACTGAAGCTTTCTTT	CSGVRNTEAFF
TRBV7-6	13	TRBJ1-5	.	.	TGTGCCAGCAGCTTACTGGCTAATCAGCCCCAGCATTTT	CASSLLANQPQHF
TRBV6-1	16	TRBJ2-2	.	TRBD2	TGTGCCAGCAGTGAACTAGCGGGGGGGAACACCGGGGAGCTGTTTTTT	CASSELAGGNTGELFF
TRBV27	13	TRBJ1-5	.	.	TGTGCCAGCAGTCCTCTCAACAATCAGCCCCAGCATTTT	CASSPLNNQPQHF
TRBV9	15	TRBJ2-1	.	TRBD2	TGTGCCAGCAGCGTGGCGGGGGAAACCTACAATGAGCAGTTCTTC	CASSVAGETYNEQFF
TRBV19	13	TRBJ2-1	.	.	TGTGCCAGTCATACCCCGGGGCACAATGAGCAGTTCTTC	CASHTPGHNEQFF
TRBV6-6	13	TRBJ2-5	.	.	TGTGCCAGCAGTTTTTCAGGGGAACAGACCCAGTACTTC	CASSFSGEQTQYF
TRBV9	16	TRBJ1-6	.	.	TGTGCCAGCAGCGTAGGGCCAAGCTCCTATAATTCACCCCTCCACTTT	CASSVGPSSYNSPLHF
TRBV5-1	16	TRBJ2-5	.	.	TGCGCCAGCAGCTTGGGCCCTAGCGAATTAGGAGAGACCCAGTACTTC	CASSLGPSELGETQYF
TRBV7-9	10	TRBJ2-1	once	.	TGTGCCAGCGGTATAGATGAGCAGTTCTTC	CASGIDEQFF